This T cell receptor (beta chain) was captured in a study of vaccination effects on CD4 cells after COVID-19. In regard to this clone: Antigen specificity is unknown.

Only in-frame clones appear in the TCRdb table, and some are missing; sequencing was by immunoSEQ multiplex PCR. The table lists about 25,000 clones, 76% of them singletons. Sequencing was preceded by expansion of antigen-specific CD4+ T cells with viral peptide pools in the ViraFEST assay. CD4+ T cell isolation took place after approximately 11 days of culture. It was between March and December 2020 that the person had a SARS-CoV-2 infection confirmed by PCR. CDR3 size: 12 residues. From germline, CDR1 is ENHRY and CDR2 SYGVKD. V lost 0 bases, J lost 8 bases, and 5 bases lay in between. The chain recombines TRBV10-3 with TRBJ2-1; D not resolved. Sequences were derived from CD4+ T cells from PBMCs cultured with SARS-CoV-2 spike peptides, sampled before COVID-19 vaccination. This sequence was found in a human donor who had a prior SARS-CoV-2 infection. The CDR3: CAISESRYEQFF. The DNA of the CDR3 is TGTGCCATCAGTGAGTCGAGGTATGAGCAGTTCTTC.